This TCR beta chain stems from a study of shared clonotypes between healthy human individuals. Donors had no recently reported acute infections or vaccinations and were HIV-negative. In the CD4+ fraction, cells were divided into CD45RA+ naive and CD45RA-negative memory subsets. Assay used: immunoSEQ multiplex PCR; TCRdb lists only in-frame clones, some missing. The profile shows over 2 million clones, 85% to 95% of them singletons. Material: naive CD4+ T cells sorted from blood. As for subset: CD45RA+ positively selected. The sequence was obtained from a man younger than 30 in good health.

CDR3 protein: CASSLVQGQPQHF. Here the CDR3 DNA reads TGTGCCAGCAGCTTAGTACAGGGTCAGCCCCAGCATTTT. The chain has TRBV11-2 and TRBJ1-5; D is perhaps TRBD1 (6 bases). CDR1 and CDR2 (germline): SGHAT, FQNNGV. The CDR3 contains 13 residues. The germline V and J ends were trimmed by 1 base and 6 bases, with 7 bases remaining between them.